Shown below are 7 T cell receptor beta chains from a single sample sequenced in a study of radiotherapy plus CTLA-4 blockade in lung cancer. Some clones are missing from TCRdb's copy, which holds only in-frame ones; the method was immunoSEQ multiplex PCR. This table holds around 45,000 clones, about 72% found once. The sequenced sample was peripheral blood, obtained from a patient treated with radiotherapy plus ipilimumab. These receptors were taken from a human donor with non-small cell lung cancer who had stable disease on radiotherapy plus ipilimumab.

The chain joins TRBV7-8 to TRBJ2-5; D perhaps matches TRBD2 (5 bases). The CDR3 spans 13 residues. Germline-derived CDR1 and CDR2 are SGHVS and FQNEAQ. The V end was cut by 2 bases, the J end by 5 bases, with 9 bases between. CDR3 sequence reads: CASSLPPGETQYF. CDR3 nucleotides: TGTGCCAGCAGCTTACCCCCGGGGGAGACCCAGTACTTC.

Only a few counts were recorded for this clone. CDR3 nucleotide sequence: TGTGCCAGCAGACCTCTGCGCGGGGGGACCGGGGAGCTGTTTTTT. Amino acids: CASRPLRGGTGELFF. The chain employs TRBV27 and TRBJ2-2, with 8 bases identical to TRBD2. Germline V gene data show CDR1 as MNHEY and CDR2 as SMNVEV (reference sequence). This CDR3 spans 15 amino acids. The trim removed 6 bases at V and 5 bases at J, leaving 8 bases unmatched.

This rearrangement joins TRBV6-5 to TRBJ1-6, with D possibly matching TRBD1 (6 bases). Trimming cost V 5 bases and J 5 bases, with 10 bases left between them. The CDR3 has 14 residues. Germline V gene sequence: CDR1 MNHEY, CDR2 SVGAGI. Here the CDR3 DNA reads TGTGCCAGCAGTGAAGGGGGTAATAATTCACCCCTCCACTTT. This gives the protein CASSEGGNNSPLHF.

CDR3 in DNA: TGCGCCAGCAGCAACGGACCGATTTCTGGGGCCAACGTCCTGACTTTC. Translation: CASSNGPISGANVLTF. V usage is TRBV5-1 and J usage is TRBJ2-6; no clear D. There are 16 residues in the CDR3. Germline values: CDR1 SGHRS, CDR2 YFSETQ. Trimming stripped 4 bases from V and 1 base from J, with 12 bases between.

The chain joins TRBV19 to TRBJ1-1; D is perhaps TRBD1 (6 bases). CDR3 size: 15 residues. V gave up 5 bases and J gave up 0 bases, with 13 bases separating them. From germline, CDR1 is LNHDA and CDR2 SQIVND (reference sequence). The DNA for the CDR3 is TGTGCCAGTAGTTTCCTCAGGGGCATGAACACTGAAGCTTTCTTT. Its translation: CASSFLRGMNTEAFF.

The chain links TRBV19 to TRBJ1-2, with 7 bases aligning to TRBD1. CDR1 is LNHDA, CDR2 SQIVND, per germline (reference sequence). This CDR3 is 15 amino acids long. The junction had 16 bases not matched to a gene; V was cut back by 7 bases and J by 8 bases. CDR3 in amino acids: CASKGTEPGSRGYTF. In nucleotides, the CDR3 is TGTGCCAGTAAGGGGACAGAGCCTGGGTCGAGGGGCTACACCTTC.

This clone was picked up many times. This rearrangement joins TRBV19 to TRBJ1-1; 10 bases are shared with TRBD1. CDR1 and CDR2 (germline): LNHDA, SQIVND (reference sequence). V lost 4 bases to trimming and J lost 10 bases; unmatched junction nucleotides: 6. The CDR3 totals 13 residues. The CDR3: CASSTRDRGSAFF. CDR3 in DNA: TGTGCCAGTAGTACCCGGGACAGGGGATCAGCTTTCTTT.